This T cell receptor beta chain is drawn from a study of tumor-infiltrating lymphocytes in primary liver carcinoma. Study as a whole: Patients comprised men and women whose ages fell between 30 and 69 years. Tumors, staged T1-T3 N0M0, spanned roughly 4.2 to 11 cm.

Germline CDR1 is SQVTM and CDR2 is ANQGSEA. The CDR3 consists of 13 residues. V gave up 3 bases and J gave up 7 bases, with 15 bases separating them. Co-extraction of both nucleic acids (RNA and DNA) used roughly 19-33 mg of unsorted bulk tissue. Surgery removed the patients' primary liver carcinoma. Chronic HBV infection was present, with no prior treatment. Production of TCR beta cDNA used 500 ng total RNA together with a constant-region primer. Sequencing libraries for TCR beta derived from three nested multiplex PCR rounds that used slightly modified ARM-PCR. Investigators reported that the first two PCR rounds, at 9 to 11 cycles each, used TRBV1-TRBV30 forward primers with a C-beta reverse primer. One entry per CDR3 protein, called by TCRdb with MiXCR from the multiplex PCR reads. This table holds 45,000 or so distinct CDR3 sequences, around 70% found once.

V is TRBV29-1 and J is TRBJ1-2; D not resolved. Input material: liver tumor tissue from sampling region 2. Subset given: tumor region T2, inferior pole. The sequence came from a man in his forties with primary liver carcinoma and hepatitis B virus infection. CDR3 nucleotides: TGCAGCGTTGAGGAGTGTGGTATTGGTGGCTACACCTTC. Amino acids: CSVEECGIGGYTF.